A selection of T cell receptor beta chains follows, all from one sample in a study of blood T cell repertoires in COVID-19. This table comes from immunoSEQ multiplex PCR, and its TCRdb copy is limited to in-frame clones, with some not included. This sample carries about 70,000 clones, around 90% of them seen once, and the ten largest clones take nearly 8.5%. The sample consisted of peripheral blood. These receptors originate from a human donor in a cohort sampled during active COVID-19. Both conserved end residues are part of each CDR3. The D gene is left open where the match is weak. For some rows the clone size is stated as once, few or many, or as a class when expanded; others skip it.

.	TRBV6-5	.	TRBJ1-5	TGTGCCAGCAGCCCCCTCTATAGCAATCAGCCCCAGCATTTT	CASSPLYSNQPQHF
few	TRBV24-1	.	TRBJ2-7	TGTGCCACCAGTGCCGCGGGACAGCGACTCTACGAGCAGTACTTC	CATSAAGQRLYEQYF
.	TRBV9	TRBD1	TRBJ1-2	TGTGCCAGCAGCGTAGGACAGGGGCCTGCTAACTATGGCTACACCTTC	CASSVGQGPANYGYTF
.	TRBV20-1	.	TRBJ1-1	TGCAGTGCTAGTCTTCCAGGGCTCACTGAAGCTTTCTTT	CSASLPGLTEAFF
.	TRBV11-2	.	TRBJ2-7	TGTGCCAGCAGCTTAAGCAGGGGACAACTCTCCTACGAGCAGTACTTC	CASSLSRGQLSYEQYF
.	TRBV5-1	TRBD1	TRBJ1-2	TGCGCCAGCAGCCCGACAGGGACCGGCTATGGCTACACCTTC	CASSPTGTGYGYTF
.	TRBV4-3	.	TRBJ2-1	TGCGCCAGCAGCCAAGGTGCGGGTAGGAATGAGCAGTTCTTC	CASSQGAGRNEQFF
.	TRBV28	TRBD1	TRBJ2-7	TGTGCCAGCAGTACCCCCGGGACAGGGGGCTACGAGCAGTACTTC	CASSTPGTGGYEQYF
.	TRBV27	TRBD1	TRBJ1-2	TGTGCCAGCAGTCACTTCCCAGGGGGCGCGAACTATGGCTACACCTTC	CASSHFPGGANYGYTF
.	TRBV19	.	TRBJ2-7	TGTGCCAGTAGTAAGACACTTCCCGGGACTCACGGGGACTACGAGCAGTACTTC	CASSKTLPGTHGDYEQYF
.	TRBV28	.	TRBJ2-7	TGTGCCAGCAGCCTTACTAGGATGTTCTCCTACGAGCAGTACTTC	CASSLTRMFSYEQYF
few	TRBV7-3	.	TRBJ1-5	TGTGCCAGCAGCTCCCATGGGGGCGCGGGTCAGCCCCAGCATTTT	CASSSHGGAGQPQHF
.	TRBV5-8	TRBD1	TRBJ1-5	TGTGCCAGCAGCTTGCGACAGGGCGGTCAGCCCCAGCATTTT	CASSLRQGGQPQHF
once	TRBV11-2	.	TRBJ1-1	TGTGCCAGCAGCCCGAGGTCGGCCAGGGTCGTAAACACTGAAGCTTTCTTT	CASSPRSARVVNTEAFF
.	TRBV5-8	TRBD1	TRBJ2-7	TGTGCCAGCAGCGACGGACAGGGGCCCAACGAGCAGTACTTC	CASSDGQGPNEQYF
once	TRBV27	.	TRBJ1-4	TGTGCCAGCAGTCTAGGGGGGGCGGGCGGAGAAAAACTGTTTTTT	CASSLGGAGGEKLFF
.	TRBV9	TRBD2	TRBJ2-7	TGTGCCAGCAGCGTAGTGGGCCCACGACTAGCGGGGGCCTACGAGCAGTACTTC	CASSVVGPRLAGAYEQYF
.	TRBV30	.	TRBJ1-6	TGTGCCTGGAGGGCAGGCATCTGGGATTCACCCCTCCACTTT	CAWRAGIWDSPLHF
.	TRBV12-3/TRBV12-4	.	TRBJ1-6	TGTGCCAGCAACCCTCCAGGTTCACCCCTCCACTTT	CASNPPGSPLHF
.	TRBV27	.	TRBJ1-2	TGTGCCAGCAGTTTCCTAGGGGGGGTGAATGGCTACACCTTC	CASSFLGGVNGYTF
.	TRBV11-2	.	TRBJ1-4	TGTGCCAGCAGCTCAGGGACTAAGGCAACTAATGAAAAACTGTTTTTT	CASSSGTKATNEKLFF
.	TRBV4-1	TRBD1	TRBJ2-7	TGCGCCAGCAGCCAAGGACACAGGGGGCTCTACGAGCAGTACTTC	CASSQGHRGLYEQYF
.	TRBV29-1	.	TRBJ2-2	TGCAGCGTTGCCGGGGGAGAGGACACCGGGGAGCTGTTTTTT	CSVAGGEDTGELFF
.	TRBV5-6	.	TRBJ2-7	TGTGCCAGCAGCCCGATGGAGGGAGGCTCCTACGAGCAGTACTTC	CASSPMEGGSYEQYF
.	TRBV5-1	.	TRBJ1-4	TGCGCCAGCAGCGCCGAAGGGGCAACTAATGAAAAACTGTTTTTT	CASSAEGATNEKLFF
.	TRBV11-2	.	TRBJ2-7	TGTGCCAGCAGTGCATTCAAACCAGGGGGGCTCTCCTACGAGCAGTACTTC	CASSAFKPGGLSYEQYF
.	TRBV18	.	TRBJ1-1	TGTGCCAGCTCACCACTTACAGGGAACACTGAAGCTTTCTTT	CASSPLTGNTEAFF
.	TRBV9	.	TRBJ1-1	TGTGCCAGCAGCGTATCGAGAGGCACTGAAGCTTTCTTT	CASSVSRGTEAFF
few	TRBV10-1	TRBD1	TRBJ2-7	TGCGCCAGCAGTGGGGGACAGGGAGGGTACGAGCAGTACTTC	CASSGGQGGYEQYF
.	TRBV4-1	.	TRBJ2-1	TGCGCCAGCAGCCAAGACCGGGGGATCTACAATGAGCAGTTCTTC	CASSQDRGIYNEQFF
.	TRBV5-6	TRBD1	TRBJ1-1	TGTGCCAGCAGCCAGGGGGGAATGGGGGCTTTCTTT	CASSQGGMGAFF
.	TRBV4-1	.	TRBJ1-1	TGCGCCAGCAGCCAAGATCCCCAGGGATCGGACACTGAAGCTTTCTTT	CASSQDPQGSDTEAFF
.	TRBV4-2	TRBD1	TRBJ1-2	TGTGCCAGCAGCCAAGATTGGCAGGGGGCGCTTGGCTACACCTTC	CASSQDWQGALGYTF
.	TRBV27	TRBD2	TRBJ2-2	TGTGCCAGCAGTACGGGAACGGGGGGGAACACCGGGGAGCTGTTTTTT	CASSTGTGGNTGELFF
.	TRBV2	.	TRBJ2-1	TGTGCCAGCAGTGTCCCGCGGCAGATCAATGAGCAGTTCTTC	CASSVPRQINEQFF
.	TRBV9	.	TRBJ1-2	TGTGCCAGCAGCGTATCGCCCGTAGCCGGCTACACCTTC	CASSVSPVAGYTF
.	TRBV27	.	TRBJ1-5	TGTGCCAGCGGGGGCGGGCAGCCCCAGCATTTT	CASGGGQPQHF
.	TRBV6-5	TRBD1	TRBJ2-1	TGTGCCAGCAGTACCCCGGGACAGGGCCTCAATGAGCAGTTCTTC	CASSTPGQGLNEQFF
.	TRBV5-1	TRBD1	TRBJ1-6	TGCGCCAGCAGCATGACAGGGGGCGCGAATTCACCCCTCCACTTT	CASSMTGGANSPLHF